This T cell receptor beta chain was retrieved from a study of T cell responses to AZD1222 COVID-19 vaccine. Profiling relied on immunoSEQ multiplex PCR, and the TCRdb table lists in-frame clones only, not all of them. The sample shows around 140,000 clones, about 89% of them seen only once. As regards this clone: Its antigen remains unidentified.

Findings and caveats of the study: Repertoires were obtained only post-peak T cell response. Only six or seven AZD1222 recipients tested seropositive at baseline. Females made up more of the donors, who were largely white British, and clonal diversity may have come out too low. The breadth and depth of Spike-specific TCRs increased once two AZD1222 doses had been given.

Sequenced material: peripheral blood, taken 28 days after the second dose of the MenACWY control vaccine. This receptor was obtained from an adult who received the MenACWY meningococcal vaccine as a control.

CDR3 nucleotide sequence: TGTGCCAGTAGTATGGAGGAAGAGACCCAGTACTTC. Its protein is CASSMEEETQYF. The chain combines TRBV19 with TRBJ2-5, with a weak D call TRBD2 (5 bases). Germline V gene data show CDR1 as LNHDA and CDR2 as SQIVND (reference sequence). V shed 3 bases and J shed 3 bases, with 5 bases lying between them. The CDR3 runs 12 residues.